The present entry profiles one TCR beta chain with its context. TCRdb redid the calling of the RT-PCR reads with MiXCR, one entry per CDR3 protein. The table records roughly 150,000 distinct CDR3 sequences, approximately 11% of them present only once. The entry originates in a study of response to subunit inactivated influenza vaccine. This CDR3 region has 14 residues. Germline CDR1 MDHEN, CDR2 SYDVKM. The V end lost 3 bases, the J end lost 1 base, and 10 bases lay between the germline ends. The starting material was non-naive T cells sorted from PBMCs, obtained roughly 45 days after vaccination. The receptor was isolated from a man in his forties or fifties who received an inactivated influenza vaccine. The V call is TRBV28, the J call TRBJ2-7; D might be TRBD1 or TRBD2, each matching 5 bases. Here the CDR3 reads CASSLMGDSYEQYF. DNA of the CDR3: TGTGCCAGCAGTTTGATGGGGGATTCCTACGAGCAGTACTTC.